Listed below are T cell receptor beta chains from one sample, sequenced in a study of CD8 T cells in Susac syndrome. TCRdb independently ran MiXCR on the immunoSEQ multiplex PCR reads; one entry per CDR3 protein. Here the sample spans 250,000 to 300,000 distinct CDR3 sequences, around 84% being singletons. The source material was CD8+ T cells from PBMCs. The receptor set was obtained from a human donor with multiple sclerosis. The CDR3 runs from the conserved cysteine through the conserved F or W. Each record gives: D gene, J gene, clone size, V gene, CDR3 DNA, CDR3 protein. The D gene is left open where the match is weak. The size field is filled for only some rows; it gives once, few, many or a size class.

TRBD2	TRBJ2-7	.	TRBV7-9	TGTGCCAGCAGCCGGGGAGGGACTGAGAACGAGCAGTACTTC	CASSRGGTENEQYF
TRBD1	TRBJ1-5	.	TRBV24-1	TGTGCCACCAGTGATGGTGTTACAGGGGGCAATCAGCCCCAGCATTTT	CATSDGVTGGNQPQHF
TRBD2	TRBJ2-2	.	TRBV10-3	TGTGCCATCAGTGTTAATCCGGGACTAGAGGCCCGCACCGGGGAGCTGTTTTTT	CAISVNPGLEARTGELFF
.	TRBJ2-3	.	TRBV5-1	TGCGCCAGCACGGGATACCCTAGCACAGATACGCAGTATTTT	CASTGYPSTDTQYF
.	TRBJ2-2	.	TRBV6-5	TGTGCCAGCAGTTACTCGAACGGCGGGGAGCTGTTTTTT	CASSYSNGGELFF
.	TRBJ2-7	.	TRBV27	TGTGCCAGCAGTTCACCAAAACAGGGATCTCACGAGCAGTACTTC	CASSSPKQGSHEQYF
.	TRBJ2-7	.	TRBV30	TGTGCCTGGAGTCCCCTCGGCTCTGACGAGCAGTACTTC	CAWSPLGSDEQYF
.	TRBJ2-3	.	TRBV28	TGTGCCAGCAGGCGTCGACAGAAGAGCACAGATACGCAGTATTTT	CASRRRQKSTDTQYF
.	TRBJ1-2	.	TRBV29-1	TGCAGCGTTGTGGTCGAACTACCGGCCTATGGCTACACCTTC	CSVVVELPAYGYTF
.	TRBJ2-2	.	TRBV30	TGTGCCTGGATAACTGAATTAGGAACCGGGGAGCTGTTTTTT	CAWITELGTGELFF
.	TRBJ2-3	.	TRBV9	TGTGCCAGCAGCGTAGGGGGAGGACGCACAGATACGCAGTATTTT	CASSVGGGRTDTQYF
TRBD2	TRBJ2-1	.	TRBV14	TGTGCCAGCAGCCGTGGAACTAGCGGATACTACAATGAGCAGTTCTTC	CASSRGTSGYYNEQFF
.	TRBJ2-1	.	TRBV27	TGTGCCAGCACGTCAGCCGGTACTTACAATGAGCAGTTCTTC	CASTSAGTYNEQFF
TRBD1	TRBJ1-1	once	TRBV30	TGTGCCTGGAGTATCAGGGGGCAGGTATGGAGGATTTTCGCTGAAGCTTTCTTT	CAWSIRGQVWRIFAEAFF
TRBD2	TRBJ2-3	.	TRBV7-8	TGTGCCAGCAGCCCGGGACTAGCGGGACACACAGATACGCAGTATTTT	CASSPGLAGHTDTQYF
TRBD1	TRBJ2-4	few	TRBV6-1	TGTGCCAGCAGTTCCCAGGGGGCTGGGAACATTCAGTACTTC	CASSSQGAGNIQYF
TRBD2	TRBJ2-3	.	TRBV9	TGTGCCAGCAGCGTAGGACTAGCGCTCATAGATACGCAGTATTTT	CASSVGLALIDTQYF
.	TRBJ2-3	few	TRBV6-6	TGTGCCACCCACAGTTACTCAGCGGTGGAAGATACGCAGTATTTT	CATHSYSAVEDTQYF
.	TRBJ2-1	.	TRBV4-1	TGCGCCAGCTCCCATAGGGAGGCTCCCTACAATGAGCAGTTCTTC	CASSHREAPYNEQFF
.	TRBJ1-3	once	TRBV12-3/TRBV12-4	.	CASSTSGLGNTIYF
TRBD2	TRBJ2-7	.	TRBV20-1	TGCAGTGCTAGACTAGCGGGAGTCCTGAATGGCTCCTACGAGCAGTACTTC	CSARLAGVLNGSYEQYF
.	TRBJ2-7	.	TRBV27	TGTGCCAGCAGTTGGCGGACGCAGAACTACGAGCAGTACTTC	CASSWRTQNYEQYF
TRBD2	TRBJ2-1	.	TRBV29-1	TGCAGCGTTGATGATCTAGCGGGAGTTCCCAGTGAGCAGTTCTTC	CSVDDLAGVPSEQFF
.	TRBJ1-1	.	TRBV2	TGTGCCAGCAGCGCCGAGGGATCTCTATTT	CASSAEGSLF
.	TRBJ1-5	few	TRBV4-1	TGCGCCAGCAGCCAAGTGGAGAAGAGGAGCAATCAGCCCCAGCATTTT	CASSQVEKRSNQPQHF
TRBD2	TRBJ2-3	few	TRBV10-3	TGTGCCATCAATCTTTTCCTAGCGGGGAGCACAGATACGCAGTATTTT	CAINLFLAGSTDTQYF